Listed below are T cell receptor beta chains from one sample, sequenced in a study of shared clonotypes between healthy human individuals. The method was immunoSEQ multiplex PCR; TCRdb's version includes in-frame clones alone and lacks a portion of them. Of a few million clones in the sample, 80% to 95% were seen once. Sequenced: naive CD4+ T cells from PBMCs. These receptors all come from a young man in good health. Some clones in this sample may be carry-over from other donors' samples. Each CDR3 is given with its conserved first and last residue. D genes are given only for firm matches. For some rows the clone size is stated as once, few or many, or as a class when expanded; others skip it.

TRBJ1-1 | TRBV19 | - | - | CASSWGRTPGTEAFF | TGTGCCAGTAGTTGGGGACGGACACCGGGGACTGAAGCTTTCTTT
TRBJ1-1 | TRBV5-4 | - | - | CASSLGQMNTEAFF | TGTGCCAGCAGCTTGGGACAAATGAACACTGAAGCTTTCTTT
TRBJ2-5 | TRBV2 | - | - | CASQQYQETQYF | TGTGCCAGTCAACAGTACCAAGAGACCCAGTACTTC
TRBJ1-5 | TRBV6-5 | - | - | CASSLSNQPQHF | TGTGCCAGCAGCCTTAGCAATCAGCCCCAGCATTTT
TRBJ2-3 | TRBV19 | - | - | CASSPGPSRTDTQYF | TGTGCCAGTAGCCCAGGACCCTCCAGGACAGATACGCAGTATTTT
TRBJ2-2 | TRBV6-1 | - | - | CASSEFVGGANTGELFF | TGTGCCAGCAGTGAATTTGTTGGCGGCGCGAACACCGGGGAGCTGTTTTTT
TRBJ1-5 | TRBV19 | - | TRBD1 | CASRHRGGDSNQPQHF | TGTGCCAGTAGGCACAGGGGAGGCGATAGCAATCAGCCCCAGCATTTT
TRBJ2-7 | TRBV11-2 | - | TRBD2 | CASSLSGPYEQYF | TGTGCCAGCAGCCTTAGCGGGCCCTACGAGCAGTACTTC
TRBJ2-3 | TRBV30 | - | - | CAWGTRGADTQYF | TGTGCCTGGGGGACAAGGGGGGCGGATACGCAGTATTTT
TRBJ2-5 | TRBV5-1 | - | - | CASSFGTAVGETQYF | TGCGCCAGCAGCTTTGGGACCGCCGTGGGAGAGACCCAGTACTTC
TRBJ2-4 | TRBV7-9 | - | TRBD2 | CASSLGMGLAGGPKNIQYF | TGTGCCAGCAGCTTAGGTATGGGACTAGCGGGAGGCCCTAAAAACATTCAGTACTTC
TRBJ2-1 | TRBV5-1 | - | - | CASSLGGHDNEQFF | TGCGCCAGCAGCTTGGGGGGGCACGACAATGAGCAGTTCTTC
TRBJ2-6 | TRBV14 | once | - | CASSQRGTGANVLTF | TGTGCCAGCAGCCAGAGGGGGACCGGGGCCAACGTCCTGACTTTC
TRBJ1-2 | TRBV19 | - | - | CASSTPAVNYGYTF | TGTGCCAGTAGTACCCCGGCGGTTAACTATGGCTACACCTTC
TRBJ1-2 | TRBV19 | few | - | CASSISRVGGYTF | TGTGCCAGTAGTATATCGAGGGTAGGAGGCTACACCTTC
TRBJ1-1 | TRBV7-9 | - | - | CASSLAPLIF | TGTGCCAGCAGCTTAGCTCCGTTAATCTTT
TRBJ1-3 | TRBV28 | - | - | CASSSAGAGNTIYF | TGTGCCAGCAGTTCAGCGGGGGCTGGAAACACCATATATTTT
TRBJ1-1 | TRBV29-1 | few | TRBD1 | CRGDRGNTEAFF | TGCAGGGGGGACAGGGGGAACACTGAAGCTTTCTTT
TRBJ2-3 | TRBV4-1 | - | TRBD1 | CASSPNRGQADTQYF | TGCGCCAGCAGTCCGAACAGGGGGCAGGCAGATACGCAGTATTTT
TRBJ2-5 | TRBV18 | once | - | CASLKTGQAETQYF | TGTGCCAGCCTTAAAACAGGGCAGGCAGAGACCCAGTACTTC
TRBJ2-5 | TRBV5-1 | - | - | CASTRTIEETQYF | TGCGCCAGCACACGGACTATAGAAGAGACCCAGTACTTC
TRBJ2-5 | TRBV5-1 | - | TRBD1 | CASSLGTAYQETQYF | TGCGCCAGCAGCTTAGGGACAGCGTACCAAGAGACCCAGTACTTC